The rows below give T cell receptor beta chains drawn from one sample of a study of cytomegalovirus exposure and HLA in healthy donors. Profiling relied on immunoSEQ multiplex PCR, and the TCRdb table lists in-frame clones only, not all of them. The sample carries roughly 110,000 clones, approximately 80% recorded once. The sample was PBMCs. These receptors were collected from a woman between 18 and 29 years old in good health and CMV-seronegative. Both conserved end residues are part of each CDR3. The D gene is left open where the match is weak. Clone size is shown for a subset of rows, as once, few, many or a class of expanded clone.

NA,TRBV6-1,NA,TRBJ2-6,TGTGCCAGCAGGATGGGGGGCTCTGGGGCCAACGTCCTGACTTTC,CASRMGGSGANVLTF
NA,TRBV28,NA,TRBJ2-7,TGTGCCAGCAGCTACGATCCCTACGAGCAGTACTTC,CASSYDPYEQYF
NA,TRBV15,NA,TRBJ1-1,TGTGCCACCAGCAGAGAGTCAGGGATGACCACTGAAGCTTTCTTT,CATSRESGMTTEAFF
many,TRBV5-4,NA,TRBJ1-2,TGTGCCAGCAGCTTGGAAAACTATGGTGGCTACACCTTC,CASSLENYGGYTF
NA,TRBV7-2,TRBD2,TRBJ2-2,TGTGCCAGCAGCTTTTCCGGGACTACGAACACCGGGGAGCTGTTTTTT,CASSFSGTTNTGELFF
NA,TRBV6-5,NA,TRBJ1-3,TGTGCCAGCAGCCTAGACAGGAGCTCTGGAAACACCATATATTTT,CASSLDRSSGNTIYF
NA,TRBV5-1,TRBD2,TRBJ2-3,TGCGCCAGCAGCTTTTTAGCGGGGGCGTTCACTAGCACAGATACGCAGTATTTT,CASSFLAGAFTSTDTQYF
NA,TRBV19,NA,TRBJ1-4,TGTGCCAGTAGTCTTTCCAGCGGACTGTTTTTT,CASSLSSGLFF
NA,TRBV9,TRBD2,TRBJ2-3,TGTGCCAGCAGCGTAGGCACTAGCGAAACAGATACGCAGTATTTT,CASSVGTSETDTQYF
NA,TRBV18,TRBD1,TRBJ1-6,TGTGCCAGCTCACCGACAGGGTCAGCTTCACCCCTCCACTTT,CASSPTGSASPLHF
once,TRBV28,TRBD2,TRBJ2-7,TGTGCCAGCGTAGCGGGCTCCTACGAGCAGTACTTC,CASVAGSYEQYF
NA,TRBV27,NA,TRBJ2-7,TGTGCCAGCAGTTCTCAGGATCGCTACGAGCAGTACTTC,CASSSQDRYEQYF
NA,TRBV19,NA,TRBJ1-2,TGTGCCAGTAGTATGTTAGACTATGGCTACACCTTC,CASSMLDYGYTF
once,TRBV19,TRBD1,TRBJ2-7,TGTGCCAGTAGGTCCTTAACCGGGACAGGGGCCTACGAGCAGTACTTC,CASRSLTGTGAYEQYF
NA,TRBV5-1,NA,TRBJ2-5,TGCGCCAGCAGCTGGGGGGCTAGCGGAGTCCAAGAGACCCAGTACTTC,CASSWGASGVQETQYF
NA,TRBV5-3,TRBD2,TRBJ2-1,TGTGCCAGAAGCGTCCCCCTCCGTAGCGGGAGGGTAAATGAGCAGTTCTTC,CARSVPLRSGRVNEQFF
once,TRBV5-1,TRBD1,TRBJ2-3,TGCGCCAGCCGAAGTACAGGGGAAAGCACAGATACGCAGTATTTT,CASRSTGESTDTQYF
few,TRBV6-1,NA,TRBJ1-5,TGTGCCAGCAGTGAAGGACAGGTGAATCAGCCCCAGCATTTT,CASSEGQVNQPQHF
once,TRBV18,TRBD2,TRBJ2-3,TGTGCCAGCTCCCGAGGGACTAGCGGGGGCGCAGATACGCAGTATTTT,CASSRGTSGGADTQYF
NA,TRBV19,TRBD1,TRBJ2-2,TGTGCCACTAAGGGTGACAGGGACACCGGGGAGCTGTTTTTT,CATKGDRDTGELFF
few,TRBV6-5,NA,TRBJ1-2,TGTGCCAGCAGCTCGGCGGCTCCCCCTAACTATGGCTACACCTTC,CASSSAAPPNYGYTF
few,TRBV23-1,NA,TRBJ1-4,TGCGCCATCCCTCTATTCAGGCTCTTAAATGAAAAACTGTTTTTT,CAIPLFRLLNEKLFF
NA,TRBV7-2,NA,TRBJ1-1,TGTGCCAGCAGCCAGAGTAGGGGGACGAACACTGAAGCTTTCTTT,CASSQSRGTNTEAFF
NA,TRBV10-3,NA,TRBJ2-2,TGTGCCATCAGCGGACTTAGCGCGAACACCGGGGAGCTGTTTTTT,CAISGLSANTGELFF
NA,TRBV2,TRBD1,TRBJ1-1,TGTGCCAGCAGTGAAGGGGACAGGGTGGCGTACACTGAAGCTTTCTTT,CASSEGDRVAYTEAFF
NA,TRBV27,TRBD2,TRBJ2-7,TGTGCCAGCAGTTATCGGACTAGCGGGCTTTCCTACGAGCAGTACTTC,CASSYRTSGLSYEQYF